Presented here are 21 T cell receptor beta chains from one specimen sequenced in a study of Graves' ophthalmopathy and Graves' hyperthyroidism. Scientists amplified the TCR beta CDR3 regions from RNA transcripts. The library came from an HTBI-primed first-round RT-PCR and a second-round multiplex PCR. TCRdb re-derived calls from the multiplex PCR reads in MiXCR, one entry per CDR3 protein. In the table there are roughly 700,000 distinct CDR3 sequences, 40% of which are singletons. The specimen was peripheral blood. The receptors were gathered from an adult man with Graves' ophthalmopathy.

The count of this clonotype is one. An end of the junction differs from the germline gene, which may be a read error. The chain couples TRBV10-3 to TRBJ1-1, with 8 bases fitting TRBD1. Looked up from germline, CDR1 is ENHRY and CDR2 is SYGVKD. The CDR3 is 14 amino acids. CDR3 nucleotide sequence: TGTGCCAGCAGTTACCCAGGGGGCCTCACTGAAGCTTTCTTT. Translating it yields CASSYPGGLTEAFF.

The genes are TRBV20-1 and TRBJ1-2; 9 bases agree with TRBD1. Germline values: CDR1 DFQATT, CDR2 SNEGSKA (reference sequence). Unmatched junction bases numbered 6, after V lost 1 base and J lost 3 bases. This CDR3 contains 15 residues. CDR3 region: CSARGQGEGHYGYTF. The CDR3 coding sequence is TGCAGTGCTAGAGGACAGGGGGAGGGTCACTATGGCTACACCTTC.

This clonotype has more than one count but fewer than ten. This chain links TRBV25-1 with TRBJ2-2; the D gene is possibly TRBD2 (5 bases). CDR3 length: 15 residues. V shed 11 bases and J shed 3 bases, with 19 bases lying between them. Germline-derived CDR1 and CDR2 are MGHDK and SYGVNS. As DNA, the CDR3 is TGTGCCTGGAGTGTATCGGGAATTGACACCGGGGAGCTGTTTTTT. Translating gives CAWSVSGIDTGELFF.

V is TRBV25-1 and J is TRBJ1-1; no clear D. Germline-derived CDR1 and CDR2 are MGHDK and SYGVNS. Trimming removed 8 bases from V and 7 bases from J, with 17 bases in between. The CDR3 extends over 13 amino acids. CDR3 in amino acids: CASSPTSVHEAFF. The CDR3 nucleotides read TGTGCCAGCTCACCAACCTCAGTCCATGAAGCTTTCTTT.

This clonotype was found many times. The rearrangement uses TRBV7-9 and TRBJ1-4; D is undetermined. CDR1 and CDR2 (germline): SEHNR, FQNEAQ (reference sequence). Trimming cost V 5 bases and J 0 bases, with 16 bases left between them. The CDR3 runs 17 residues. CDR3 bases: TGTGCCAGCAGCCCAATATATCAAGGGTCAACTAATGAAAAACTGTTTTTT. Its translation is CASSPIYQGSTNEKLFF.

The chain is built from TRBV30 and TRBJ1-4, with 11 bases lining up with TRBD1. V gave up 7 bases and J gave up 4 bases; unmatched junction bases: 8. Germline assignment: CDR1 GTSNPN and CDR2 SVGIG (reference sequence). This CDR3 contains 15 residues. The CDR3 nucleotides read TGTGCCTTCGGACAGGGGGCAGGTAGTAATGAAAAACTGTTTTTT. Protein sequence: CAFGQGAGSNEKLFF.

This clonotype has only a few counts. The chain combines TRBV7-9 with TRBJ2-7; no clear D gene. With 6 bases removed from V and 7 bases from J, the gap between germline ends came to 13 bases. CDR1 and CDR2 (germline): SEHNR, FQNEAQ (reference sequence). This CDR3 contains 12 residues. The CDR3 region is CASRGSRDEQYF. CDR3 coding DNA: TGTGCCAGCAGGGGTAGTAGAGATGAGCAGTACTTC.

This clonotype was seen many times. The chain links TRBV2 to TRBJ2-7; the D gene is possibly TRBD2 (6 bases). The germline V gene has CDR1 SNHLY and CDR2 FYNNEI. V lost 3 bases to trimming and J lost 7 bases, with 16 bases between them. CDR3 length: 14 amino acids. CDR3 bases: TGTGCCAGCAGTGACCTTACGAGGGCGGGGGAGCAGTACTTC. Residues: CASSDLTRAGEQYF.

This clonotype was seen many times. The CDR3 sequence is CASPPGRGEGGYTF. The DNA of the CDR3 is TGTGCCAGCCCACCGGGGAGGGGAGAAGGGGGCTACACCTTC. V gene TRBV25-1 combines with J gene TRBJ1-2; TRBD1 is a possible D gene (5 bases). The germline CDR1 and CDR2 sequences are MGHDK and SYGVNS. Trimming stripped 8 bases from V and 8 bases from J, with 21 bases between. The CDR3 is 14 residues long.

This clonotype was counted only a few times. The chain uses TRBV3-2 and TRBJ1-1. TRBV3-2 is a known pseudogene. The CDR3 contains 13 residues. The CDR3 protein is CASSRLDGTEAFF. The CDR3 region has the DNA TGTGCCAGCAGCCGACTTGACGGCACTGAAGCTTTCTTT.

This clonotype was found a few times. The J gene is TRBJ2-2, the V gene TRBV7-9; D is undetermined. From germline, CDR1 is SEHNR and CDR2 FQNEAQ (reference sequence). Trimming removed 5 bases at V and 3 bases at J, with 13 bases between. This CDR3 comprises 15 residues. CDR3 loop: CASSPYAFDTGELFF. CDR3 DNA: TGTGCCAGCAGCCCCTACGCGTTTGACACCGGGGAGCTGTTTTTT.

On this clonotype: A much larger clone differs from this one at a single base, so this may be a read error. Here the CDR3 omits its conserved ending phenylalanine or tryptophan, so a read error is the likely source. The chain carries TRBV14 and TRBJ1-2; no clear D gene. Per the germline V gene, CDR1 is SGHDN and CDR2 is FVKESK. V gave up 2 bases and J gave up 8 bases, with 12 bases separating them. CDR3 length equals 13 residues. The CDR3 coding sequence is TGTGCCAGCAGCCAATCGAGAGGATGGGGCTACACCCTC. Translated: CASSQSRGWGYTL.

The chain links TRBV7-2 to TRBJ2-5, with TRBD2 matching over 8 bases. Trimming at V came to 7 bases and at J to 2 bases, leaving 9 bases not matched to a gene. Germline CDR1 SGHTA, CDR2 FQGNSA. The CDR3 extends over 15 amino acids. CDR3 region: CASTLRGGIQETQYF. DNA for the CDR3: TGTGCCAGCACCCTCCGGGGGGGAATACAAGAGACCCAGTACTTC.

The CDR3 is CSVDRAFYEQYF. CDR3 coding DNA: TGCAGCGTTGACAGGGCCTTCTACGAGCAGTACTTC. The rearrangement uses TRBV29-1 and TRBJ2-7; TRBD1 might be the D (5 bases). In germline, CDR1 is SQVTM, CDR2 ANQGSEA. This CDR3 has 12 residues. Trimming cost V 3 bases and J 3 bases, with 9 bases left between them.

This clonotype occurred a few times. This chain joins TRBV7-3 and TRBJ2-3; D may be TRBD2 (6 bases). The V gene lost 5 bases and the J gene lost 9 bases, with 12 bases spanning the gap. Germline V gene sequence: CDR1 SGHTA, CDR2 FQGTGA. The CDR3 is 12 residues long. CDR3 DNA: TGTGCCAGCAGCGAACCCGGGAGAACGCAGTATTTT. It translates to CASSEPGRTQYF.

This chain uses TRBV7-9 with TRBJ1-3; D may be TRBD1 (5 bases). Between the trimmed V and J ends, which lost 0 bases and 9 bases, there was a span of 6 bases. Germline V gives CDR1 SEHNR, CDR2 FQNEAQ (reference sequence). This CDR3 is built from 12 residues. This CDR3 reads CASSLAGGTIYF. CDR3 DNA: TGTGCCAGCAGCTTAGCTGGGGGCACCATATATTTT. Using reference TRBV7-9 and TRBJ1-3 for the parts outside the CDR3, the full variable domain is DTGVSQNPRHKITKRGQNVTFRCDPISEHNRLYWYRQTLGQGPEFLTYFQNEAQLEKSRLLSDRFSAERPKGSFSTLEIQRTEQGDSAMYLCASSLAGGTIYFGEGSWLTVV.

This clonotype occurred many times. This chain uses TRBV20-1 with TRBJ2-7; 8 bases line up with TRBD1. This CDR3 has 12 amino acids. Germline values: CDR1 DFQATT, CDR2 SNEGSKA (reference sequence). V lost 6 bases and J lost 3; bases outside the gene matches: 4. CDR3 in amino acids: CSAIGQGYEQYF. The DNA of the CDR3 is TGCAGTGCCATAGGACAGGGCTACGAGCAGTACTTC.

This clonotype was counted a few times. The gene calls are TRBV15 and TRBJ1-5; D may be TRBD1 (6 bases). Germline CDR1 LNHNV, CDR2 YYDKDF (reference sequence). This CDR3 comprises 19 residues. V shed 1 base and J shed 0 bases, with 19 bases lying between them. Here the CDR3 DNA reads TGTGCCACCAGCAGAGCATCCGTTGAGGGACACTATAGCAATCAGCCCCAGCATTTT. This codes for CATSRASVEGHYSNQPQHF.

V gene TRBV15 combines with J gene TRBJ2-7; 7 nucleotides align to TRBD2. The CDR3 sequence is 16 residues long. The V gene end was trimmed by 3 bases and the J gene end by 0 bases; junction bases not matched to a gene: 8. From germline, CDR1 is LNHNV and CDR2 YYDKDF (reference sequence). DNA of the CDR3: TGTGCCACCAGCAGCGTGAGGGCGGGGGACTCCTACGAGCAGTACTTC. This sequence encodes CATSSVRAGDSYEQYF.

In this sample, this clonotype turned up many times. The V gene is TRBV25-1, the J gene TRBJ1-4, with D possibly matching TRBD1 (6 bases). Trimming cost V 6 bases and J 7 bases, with 12 bases left between them. The CDR3 runs to 13 residues. The germline gives CDR1 MGHDK, CDR2 SYGVNS. In DNA, the CDR3 is TGTGCCAGCAGCCGGGGGGGCACTGAAAAACTGTTTTTT. Translation: CASSRGGTEKLFF.

This clonotype was detected many times. CDR3 nucleotides: TGCGCCAGCAGTGAGTTGAGGTTCGCCGGGGAGCTGTTTTTT. Protein sequence: CASSELRFAGELFF. The chain is built from TRBV10-2 and TRBJ2-2; no firm D call. With 1 base removed from V and 6 bases from J, the gap between germline ends came to 9 bases. This CDR3 comprises 14 residues. Germline loops: CDR1 WSHSY, CDR2 SAAADI.